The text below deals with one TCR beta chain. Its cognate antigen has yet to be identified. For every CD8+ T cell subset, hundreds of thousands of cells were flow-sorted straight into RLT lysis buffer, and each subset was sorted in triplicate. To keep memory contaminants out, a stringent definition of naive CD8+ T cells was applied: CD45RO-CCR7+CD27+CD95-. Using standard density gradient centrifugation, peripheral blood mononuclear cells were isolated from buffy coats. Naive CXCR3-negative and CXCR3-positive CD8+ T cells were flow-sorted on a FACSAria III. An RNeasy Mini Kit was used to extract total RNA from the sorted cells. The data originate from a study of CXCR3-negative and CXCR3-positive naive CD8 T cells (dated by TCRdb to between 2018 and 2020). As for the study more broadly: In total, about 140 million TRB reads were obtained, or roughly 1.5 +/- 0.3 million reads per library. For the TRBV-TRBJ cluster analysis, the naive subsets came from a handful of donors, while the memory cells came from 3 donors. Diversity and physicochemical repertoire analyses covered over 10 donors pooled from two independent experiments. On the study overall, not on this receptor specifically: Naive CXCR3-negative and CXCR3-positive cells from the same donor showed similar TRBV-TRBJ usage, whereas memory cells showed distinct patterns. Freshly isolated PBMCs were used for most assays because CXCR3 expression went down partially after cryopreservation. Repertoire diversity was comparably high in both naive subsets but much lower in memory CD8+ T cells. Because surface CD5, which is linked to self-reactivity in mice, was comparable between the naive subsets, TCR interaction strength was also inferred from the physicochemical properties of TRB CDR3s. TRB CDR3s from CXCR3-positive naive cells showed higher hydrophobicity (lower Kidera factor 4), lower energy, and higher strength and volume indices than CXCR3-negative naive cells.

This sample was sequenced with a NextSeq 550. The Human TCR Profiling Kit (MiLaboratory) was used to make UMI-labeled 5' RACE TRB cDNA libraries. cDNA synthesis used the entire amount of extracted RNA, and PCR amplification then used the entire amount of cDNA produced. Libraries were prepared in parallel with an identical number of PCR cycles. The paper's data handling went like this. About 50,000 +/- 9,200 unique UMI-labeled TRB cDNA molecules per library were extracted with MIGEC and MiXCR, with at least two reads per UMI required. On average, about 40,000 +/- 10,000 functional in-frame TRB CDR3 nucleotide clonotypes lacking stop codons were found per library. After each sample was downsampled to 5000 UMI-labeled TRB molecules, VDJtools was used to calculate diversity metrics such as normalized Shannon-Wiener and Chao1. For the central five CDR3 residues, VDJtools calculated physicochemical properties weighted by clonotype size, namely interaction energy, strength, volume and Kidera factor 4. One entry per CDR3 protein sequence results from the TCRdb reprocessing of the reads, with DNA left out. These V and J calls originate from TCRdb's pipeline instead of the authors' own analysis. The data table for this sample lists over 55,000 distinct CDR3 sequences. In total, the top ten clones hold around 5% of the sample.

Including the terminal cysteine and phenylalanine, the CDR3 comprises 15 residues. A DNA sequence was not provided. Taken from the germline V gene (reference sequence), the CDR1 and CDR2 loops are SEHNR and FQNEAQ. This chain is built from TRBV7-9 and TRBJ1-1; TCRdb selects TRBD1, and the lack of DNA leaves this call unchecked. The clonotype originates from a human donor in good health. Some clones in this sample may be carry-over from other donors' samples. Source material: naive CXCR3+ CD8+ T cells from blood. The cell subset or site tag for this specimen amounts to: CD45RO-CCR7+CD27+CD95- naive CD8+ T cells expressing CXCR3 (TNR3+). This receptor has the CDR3 CASSLTTGKNTEAFF. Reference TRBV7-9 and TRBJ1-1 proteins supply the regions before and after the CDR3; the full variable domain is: DTGVSQNPRHKITKRGQNVTFRCDPISEHNRLYWYRQTLGQGPEFLTYFQNEAQLEKSRLLSDRFSAERPKGSFSTLEIQRTEQGDSAMYLCASSLTTGKNTEAFFGQGTRLTVV.